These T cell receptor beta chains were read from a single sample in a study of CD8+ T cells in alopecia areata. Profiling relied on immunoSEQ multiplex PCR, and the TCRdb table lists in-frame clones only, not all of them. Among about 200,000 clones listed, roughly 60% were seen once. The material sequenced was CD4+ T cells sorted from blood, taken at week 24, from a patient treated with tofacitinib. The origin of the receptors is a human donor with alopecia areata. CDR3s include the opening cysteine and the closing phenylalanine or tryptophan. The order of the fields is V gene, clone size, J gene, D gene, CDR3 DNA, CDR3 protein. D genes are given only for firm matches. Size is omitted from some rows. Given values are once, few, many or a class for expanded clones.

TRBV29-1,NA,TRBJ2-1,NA,TGCAGCTTCCCCGTAGGGCAGGGGTACTACAATGAGCAGTTCTTC,CSFPVGQGYYNEQFF
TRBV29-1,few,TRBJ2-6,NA,TGCAGCGTTGACCAGGGGGGAGCTGGGGCCAACGTCCTGACTTTC,CSVDQGGAGANVLTF
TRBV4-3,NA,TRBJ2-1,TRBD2,TGCGCCAGCAGCCAAGATACGGGACTAGCGGGGGTAAATGAGCAGTTCTTC,CASSQDTGLAGVNEQFF
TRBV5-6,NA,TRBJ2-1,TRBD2,TGTGCCAGCAGCTTGCGCCTAGCGGGGGACGAGTTCTTC,CASSLRLAGDEFF
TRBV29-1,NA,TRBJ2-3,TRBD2,TGCAGCGTTGATCTCCCGACTAGCGGAAACACAGATACGCAGTATTTT,CSVDLPTSGNTDTQYF
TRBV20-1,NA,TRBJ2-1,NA,TGCAGTGCGAGCAGGGTGGGTGAGCAGTTCTTC,CSASRVGEQFF
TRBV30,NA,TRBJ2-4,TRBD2,TGTGCCTGTCACCGCGGGGGACTAGCCAAAAACATTCAGTACTTC,CACHRGGLAKNIQYF
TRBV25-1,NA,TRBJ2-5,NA,TGTGCCAGCAGTAGCAGGGGTGAGACCCAGTACTTC,CASSSRGETQYF
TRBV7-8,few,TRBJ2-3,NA,TGTGCCAGCAGCTTAGGGGCGGCAGATACGCAGTATTTT,CASSLGAADTQYF
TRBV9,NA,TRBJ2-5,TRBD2,TGTGCCAGCAGCGTTGGTAGCGGGGGAGGGCAAGAGACCCAGTACTTC,CASSVGSGGGQETQYF
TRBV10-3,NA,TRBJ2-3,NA,TGTGCCATCAGTGACGGAGGGGTCGCAGATACGCAGTATTTT,CAISDGGVADTQYF
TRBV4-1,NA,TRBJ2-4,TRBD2,TGCGCCAGCAGCCCACCGGGACTAGCGGGGCTAGCCAAAAACATTCAGTACTTC,CASSPPGLAGLAKNIQYF
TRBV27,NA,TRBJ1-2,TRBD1,TGTGCCAGCACCAACCTCGACAGGGCGAGGGGCTATGGCTACACCTTC,CASTNLDRARGYGYTF
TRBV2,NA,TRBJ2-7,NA,TGTGCCACCACACTAGGAGGACCGGGAGAGCAGTACTTC,CATTLGGPGEQYF
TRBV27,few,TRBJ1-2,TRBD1,TGTGCCAGCAGCACAGGACAGGGGGCGAACTATGGCTACACCTTC,CASSTGQGANYGYTF
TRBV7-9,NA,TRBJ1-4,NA,TGTGCCAGCAGCTTTTTTGGGGCCTCGACTGAAAAACTGTTTTTT,CASSFFGASTEKLFF
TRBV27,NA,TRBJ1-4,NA,TGTGCCAGCAGTGGGAGAAACCTTGCAACTAATGAAAAACTGTTTTTT,CASSGRNLATNEKLFF
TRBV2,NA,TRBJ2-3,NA,TGTGCCAGCCAAGCCGGACTTCTCACAGATACGCAGTATTTT,CASQAGLLTDTQYF
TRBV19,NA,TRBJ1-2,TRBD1,TGTGCCACAAAAGCCCAACAGGGGTGGGACTATGGCTACACCTTC,CATKAQQGWDYGYTF
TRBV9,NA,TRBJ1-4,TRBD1,TGTGCCAGCAGCACCGGACAGGGCGGCGGAAAACTGTTTTTT,CASSTGQGGGKLFF
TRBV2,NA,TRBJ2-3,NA,TGTGCCAGCAGTTGGTCGCGGAGCACAGATACGCAGTATTTT,CASSWSRSTDTQYF
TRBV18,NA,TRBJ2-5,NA,TGTGCCAGCTCACTTCCCCCACAGAGCGAGACCCAGTACTTC,CASSLPPQSETQYF
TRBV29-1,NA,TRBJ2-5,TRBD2,TGCAGCGCTCTGGCGAGCGGGAGAGAGACCCAGTACTTC,CSALASGRETQYF
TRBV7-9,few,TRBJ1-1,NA,TGTGCCAGCAGCCCTAGGACAGCAATGAACACTGAAGCTTTCTTT,CASSPRTAMNTEAFF
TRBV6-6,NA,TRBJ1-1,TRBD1,TGTGCCAGCAGTTACTTCGACAGGGGGCGGGCTGAAGCTTTCTTT,CASSYFDRGRAEAFF
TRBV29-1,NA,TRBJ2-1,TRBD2,TGCAGCGTCGCCCCCACTAGCGGGGGGGCGGGTAGAAATGAGCAGTTCTTC,CSVAPTSGGAGRNEQFF
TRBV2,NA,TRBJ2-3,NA,TGTGCCAGCAGTCAGGGGGATACGCAGTATTTT,CASSQGDTQYF
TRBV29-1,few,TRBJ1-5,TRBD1,TGCAGCGTCCGACAGGGTGGCGGCAATCAGCCCCAGCATTTT,CSVRQGGGNQPQHF
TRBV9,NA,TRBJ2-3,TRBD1,TGTGCCAGCAGCGGAGCTTTAGGGGGCATCACAGATACGCAGTATTTT,CASSGALGGITDTQYF
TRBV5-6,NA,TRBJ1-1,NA,TGTGCCAGCAGTTTGGCGGGGAGGGAAGCTTTCTTT,CASSLAGREAFF
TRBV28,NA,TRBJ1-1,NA,TGTGCCAGCAGACCCCCGGGCGCTCAGGAAGCTTTCTTT,CASRPPGAQEAFF
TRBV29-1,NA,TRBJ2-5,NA,TGCAGCGTTAAGGAGGACAGGGAGGGGACCCAGTACTTC,CSVKEDREGTQYF